This T cell receptor beta chain was identified in a study of OX40 agonist ivuxolimab in advanced cancers. This clone was picked up one time. The germline V and J ends were trimmed by 5 bases and 2 bases, with 10 bases remaining between them. Germline V gene lookup returns CDR1 SGHNT and CDR2 YENEEA. The CDR3 has 13 amino acids. The data were produced by immunoSEQ multiplex PCR, yet TCRdb's version contains in-frame clones alone and is incomplete. The sample includes around 47,000 clones, more than 85% of them seen just once. The sample consisted of CD4+ or CD8+ T cells sorted from blood, taken in a trial of the OX40 agonist ivuxolimab. This TCR was recovered from an adult with an advanced solid tumor such as melanoma, head and neck, liver or kidney cancer. This chain links TRBV11-3 with TRBJ2-7; possible D gene TRBD1, 6 bases. The CDR3 DNA sequence: TGTGCCAGCAGCCAGGACAGCACCTACGAGCAGTACTTC. Its protein is CASSQDSTYEQYF.